The 13 T cell receptor beta chains presented below share a single source sample, sequenced in a study of memory B cells and T cells in multiple sclerosis. After stimulus-free culture, autoproliferating CFSE-dim and non-proliferating CFSE-high T cells were sequenced separately. 40 million to 50 million CFSE-labeled PBMCs were cultured 7 days unstimulated, then replicate wells were pooled. These receptors' antigens are unknown. Method: immunoSEQ multiplex PCR; TCRdb's copy keeps in-frame clones and lacks some. Of some 11,000 clones in the sample, about 83% were seen once. Material: PBMCs from blood kept in culture. These receptors all come from a human donor with multiple sclerosis.

The chain couples TRBV7-9 to TRBJ1-1; D not certain. V dropped 2 bases and J dropped 1 base, with 8 bases sitting between them. Germline CDR1 is SEHNR and CDR2 is FQNEAQ (reference sequence). CDR3 length equals 14 residues. The CDR3 nucleotides read TGTGCCAGCAGCTTACGCCTAAAGAACACTGAAGCTTTCTTT. It translates to CASSLRLKNTEAFF.

This clone was detected only a few times. The rearrangement joins TRBV10-1 to TRBJ2-1; TRBD2 agrees at 8 bases. This CDR3 contains 14 residues. J lost 6 bases, V lost 8 bases, and 9 bases had no gene match. The germline gives CDR1 WNHNN, CDR2 SYGVQD (reference sequence). CDR3 sequence (DNA): TGCGCCAGCTCAAGCGGGGGAAGTTTCAATGAGCAGTTCTTC. This codes for CASSSGGSFNEQFF.

The chain couples TRBV6-4 to TRBJ2-2, with 7 bases fitting TRBD1. This CDR3 is 14 amino acids long. From germline, CDR1 is MRHNA and CDR2 SNTAGT. The V gene end was trimmed by 4 bases and the J gene end by 3 bases; junction bases not matched to a gene: 2. CDR3 nucleotides: TGTGCCAGCAGTGCCGACAGGGACACCGGGGAGCTGTTTTTT. It translates to CASSADRDTGELFF.

The genes are TRBV7-3 and TRBJ2-7; a weak D match, TRBD1 (5 bases). V was pared by 2 bases and J by 1 base, with 12 bases between. The CDR3 is 15 residues long. The V gene's germline CDR1 is SGHTA and CDR2 FQGTGA. The CDR3 region is CASSLAPGRSYEQYF. CDR3 DNA: TGTGCCAGCAGCTTAGCGCCAGGGCGGTCCTACGAGCAGTACTTC.

The chain has TRBV9 and TRBJ1-6; possibly TRBD1 for D (6 bases). The length of the CDR3 is 14 residues. Looked up from germline, CDR1 is SGDLS and CDR2 is YYNGEE. V was trimmed by 5 bases and J by 9 bases, leaving 15 bases between them. For the CDR3, the DNA is TGTGCCAGCAGTGGGGCGGGACAAAGTTCACCCCTCCACTTT. It yields the protein CASSGAGQSSPLHF.

The chain couples TRBV20-1 to TRBJ1-4, with D uncertain. V was shortened by 7 bases and J by 7 bases, with 10 bases between the two germline ends. CDR3 length equals 11 residues. CDR1 is DFQATT, CDR2 SNEGSKA, per germline (reference sequence). As DNA, the CDR3 is TGCAGTGGCGCCGCAGGTGAAAAACTGTTTTTT. Translation gives CSGAAGEKLFF.

CDR3 protein: CASSQAPGTGSYEQYF. The CDR3 DNA sequence: TGCGCCAGCAGCCAAGCCCCCGGGACAGGGTCCTACGAGCAGTACTTC. V usage is TRBV4-1 and J usage is TRBJ2-7; the match to TRBD1 covers 9 bases. The V and J ends lost 1 base and 1 base, in that order; junction bases with no gene match: 5. This CDR3 contains 16 residues. Looked up from germline, CDR1 is MGHRA and CDR2 is YSYEKL.

The V and J genes are TRBV13 and TRBJ2-5; the match to TRBD2 covers 9 bases. Germline-derived CDR1 and CDR2 are PRHDT and FYEKMQ (reference sequence). Losses at the gene ends were 1 base for V and 0 bases for J; bases not matched to a gene: 9. The CDR3 spans 18 residues. The CDR3 bases are TGTGCCAGCAGCTTAGTAAGGCTAGCGGGGATGTACCAAGAGACCCAGTACTTC. This translates into CASSLVRLAGMYQETQYF. Full variable domain (remainder filled in from reference TRBV13 and TRBJ2-5): AAGVIQSPRHLIKEKRETATLKCYPIPRHDTVYWYQQGPGQDPQFLISFYEKMQSDKGSIPDRFSAQQFSDYHSELNMSSLELGDSALYFCASSLVRLAGMYQETQYFGPGTRLLVL.

V and J are TRBV29-1 and TRBJ2-7; TRBD1 is a possible D gene (6 bases). The CDR3 is 14 amino acids. Between the trimmed V and J ends, which lost 6 bases and 2 bases, there was a span of 17 bases. Germline CDR1 SQVTM, CDR2 ANQGSEA. As DNA, the CDR3 is TGCAGCGTGCCCCGGGACATAGCACCCTACGAGCAGTACTTC. Amino acid sequence: CSVPRDIAPYEQYF.

V gene TRBV10-3 combines with J gene TRBJ1-4; tentatively, D is TRBD1 (5 bases). The CDR3 is 15 residues long. CDR1 ENHRY and CDR2 SYGVKD come from the germline V gene. V lost 5 bases and J 5 bases, leaving 15 bases between the germline ends. DNA for the CDR3: TGTGCCATCAGTTCCCAGGTGGGGGAGAATGAAAAACTGTTTTTT. Translation: CAISSQVGENEKLFF.

The V gene is TRBV5-1, the J gene TRBJ1-1; 8 bases line up with TRBD1. V was clipped by 4 bases and J by 0 bases; unmatched bases: 2. The CDR3 has 14 amino acids. Looked up from germline, CDR1 is SGHRS and CDR2 is YFSETQ. CDR3 sequence: CASSPDRVNTEAFF. The CDR3 DNA is TGCGCCAGCAGCCCGGACAGGGTGAACACTGAAGCTTTCTTT.

This chain uses TRBV6-4 with TRBJ2-1; 10 bases agree with TRBD2. CDR1 MRHNA and CDR2 SNTAGT come from the germline V gene. V dropped 10 bases and J dropped 6; count of bases not matched to a gene: 9. There are 14 residues in the CDR3. CDR3 nucleotide sequence: TGTGCCACCGCCGGGACTAGCGTTAGCAATGAGCAGTTCTTC. It yields the protein CATAGTSVSNEQFF.

This rearrangement joins TRBV21-1 to TRBJ1-5; TRBD1 is the table's D call, not checked against the DNA. TRBV21-1 is tagged as a pseudogene. The CDR3 loop spans 16 amino acids. The CDR3 sequence is CASSKRPGTGGEPQHF. CDR3 DNA sequence: TGTGCCAGCAGCAAAAGGCCCGGGACAGGGGGAGAGCCCCAGCATTTT.